The clone carrying this T cell receptor (beta chain) has a count of ten or more. Its matching antigen is unknown. This specimen comes from a study of shared clonotypes between healthy human individuals. Across the study: Aged 18 to 49, the donors were two women and a few men. Regarding the study as a whole: Generally, estimated richness proved larger in naive subsets than it did in memory subsets. Clonotypes that were shared across several donors made up roughly 5% of naive CD4 clonotypes.

V trimming: 6 bases; J trimming: 7 bases; junction bases outside the gene matches: 7. Germline V gene lookup returns CDR1 SGHDT and CDR2 YYEEEE. The CDR3 has 14 amino acids. TCRdb keeps only in-frame clones here, not all; method: immunoSEQ multiplex PCR. The sample yields 70,000 to 95,000 clones, 62% seen once. The specimen sequenced was memory CD8+ T cells sorted from blood. Subset indicated: CD45RO+ cells pooled with CCR7-negative TemRA cells. The receptor comes from a man aged 25-45 years in good health. This sequence joins TRBV5-6 and TRBJ2-1, with 10 nucleotides matching TRBD1. The CDR3 nucleotides read TGTGCCAGCACCCAGGGACAGGGGCCAAATGAGCAGTTCTTC. Amino acids: CASTQGQGPNEQFF.